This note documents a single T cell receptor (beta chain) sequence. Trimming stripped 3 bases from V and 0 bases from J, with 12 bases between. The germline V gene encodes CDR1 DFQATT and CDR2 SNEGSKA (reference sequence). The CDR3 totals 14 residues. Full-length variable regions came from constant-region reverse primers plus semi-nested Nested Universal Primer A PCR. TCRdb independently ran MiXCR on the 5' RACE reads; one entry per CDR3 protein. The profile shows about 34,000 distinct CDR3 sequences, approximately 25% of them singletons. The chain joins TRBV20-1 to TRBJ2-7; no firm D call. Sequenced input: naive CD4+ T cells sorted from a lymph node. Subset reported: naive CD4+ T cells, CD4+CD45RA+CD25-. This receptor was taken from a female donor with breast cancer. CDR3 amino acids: CSARGSGYSYEQYF. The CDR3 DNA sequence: TGCAGTGCTAGGGGATCCGGTTACTCCTACGAGCAGTACTTC.